This T cell receptor beta chain was recorded in a study of T-cell memory formation after mild COVID-19. This clonotype was observed many times. TCRdb reanalysed the 5' RACE reads using MiXCR and keeps one entry per CDR3 protein. This repertoire shows 250,000 to 400,000 distinct CDR3 sequences, around an eighth found once; its top ten account for 20% to 25%. Looked up from germline, CDR1 is SGHDT and CDR2 is YYEEEE. The CDR3 consists of 15 residues. The V end lost 4 bases, the J end lost 4 bases, and 18 bases lay between the germline ends. The sequence derives from a man between 18 and 35 years old who had mild COVID-19 (a few samples of this study predate the infection). Cell type and time point are not known. V gene TRBV5-6 combines with J gene TRBJ2-7; TRBD1 might be the D (6 bases). The sample comprised PBMCs or a T cell subset sorted from them (not recorded which). The CDR3 nucleotides are TGTGCCAGCAGCCGGACAGCTGGAAGGGGTTACGAGCAGTACGTC. This encodes CASSRTAGRGYEQYV.